One sample yielded the 5 T cell receptor beta chains listed below, sequenced in a study of T cells in Graves' hyperthyroidism and ophthalmopathy. RNA transcripts served as the template for amplifying TCR beta CDR3 regions. The study used the HTBI primer set for a first-round RT-PCR of the TCR CDR3. TCRdb passed the multiplex PCR reads through MiXCR, listing each CDR3 protein once. Of fewer than 500,000 distinct CDR3 sequences detected, about 14% appear once; the ten largest clones hold roughly 13%. The sequenced sample consisted of blood. Receptors originate from a man in his late teens or twenties with Graves' ophthalmopathy.

The table lists this clonotype with a count of one. V gene TRBV20-1 combines with J gene TRBJ1-1; tentative D call: TRBD1 (5 bases). Per the germline V gene, CDR1 is DFQATT and CDR2 is SNEGSKA (reference sequence). V gave up 0 bases and J gave up 0 bases, with 8 bases separating them. CDR3 length: 14 amino acids. Here the CDR3 reads CSARDRELNTEAFF. The CDR3 DNA follows: TGCAGTGCTAGAGACAGGGAACTGAACACTGAAGCTTTCTTT.

This clonotype showed up many times. The chain has TRBV12-3 or TRBV12-4 and TRBJ1-5; 7 positions match TRBD1. The CDR3 totals 17 residues. V lost 8 bases, J lost 5 bases, and 18 bases stayed unmatched. The CDR3 nucleotides read TGTGCCAGCTGCTGGGTAGGAGGGGGCAGAACACATCAGCCCCAGCATTTT. It yields the protein CASCWVGGGRTHQPQHF.

This clonotype was counted a few times. V usage is TRBV20-1 and J usage is TRBJ1-6; D not certain. The CDR3 runs to 16 residues. Trimming took 3 bases from V and 0 from J, leaving 12 bases between them. Germline CDR1 DFQATT, CDR2 SNEGSKA (reference sequence). CDR3 bases: TGCAGTGCTAGTCCTCTCGGTGGCTCCTATAATTCACCCCTCCACTTT. It codes for CSASPLGGSYNSPLHF.

This clonotype came up many times. This chain connects TRBV20-1 to TRBJ2-7; 7 bases are a match to TRBD2. With 5 bases clipped from V and 3 bases from J, the junction kept 1 base outside the gene matches. In germline, CDR1 is DFQATT, CDR2 SNEGSKA (reference sequence). The CDR3 runs 11 residues. This chain's CDR3 is CSARDYYEQYF. The CDR3 DNA reads TGCAGTGCTCGGGACTACTACGAGCAGTACTTC.

This clonotype has at least ten counts. The V gene is TRBV3-1, the J gene TRBJ1-5; no reliable D call. The V end was cut by 0 bases, the J end by 3 bases, with 15 bases between. The length of the CDR3 is 17 residues. The germline V gene encodes CDR1 LGHDT and CDR2 YNNKEL (reference sequence). The CDR3 sequence: CASSQDLVFGNNQPQHF. The CDR3 DNA reads TGTGCCAGCAGCCAAGATCTCGTCTTTGGGAACAATCAGCCCCAGCATTTT.